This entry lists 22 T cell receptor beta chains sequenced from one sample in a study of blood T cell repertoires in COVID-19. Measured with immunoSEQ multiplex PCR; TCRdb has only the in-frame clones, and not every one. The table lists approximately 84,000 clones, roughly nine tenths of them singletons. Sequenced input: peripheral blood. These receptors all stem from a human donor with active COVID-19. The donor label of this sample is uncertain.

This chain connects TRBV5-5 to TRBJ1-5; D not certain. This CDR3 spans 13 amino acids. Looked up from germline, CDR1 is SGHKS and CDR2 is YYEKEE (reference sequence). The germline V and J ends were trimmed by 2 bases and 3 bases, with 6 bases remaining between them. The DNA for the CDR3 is TGTGCCAGCAGCTTTCTCCCCAATCAGCCCCAGCATTTT. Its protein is CASSFLPNQPQHF.

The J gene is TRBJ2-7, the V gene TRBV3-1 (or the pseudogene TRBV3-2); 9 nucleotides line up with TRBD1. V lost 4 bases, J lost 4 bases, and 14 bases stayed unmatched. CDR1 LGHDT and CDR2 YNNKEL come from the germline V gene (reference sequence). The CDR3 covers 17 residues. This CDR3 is CASSRRSPGTGLYEQYF. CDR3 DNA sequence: TGTGCCAGCAGCCGTCGATCTCCCGGGACAGGGCTTTACGAGCAGTACTTC.

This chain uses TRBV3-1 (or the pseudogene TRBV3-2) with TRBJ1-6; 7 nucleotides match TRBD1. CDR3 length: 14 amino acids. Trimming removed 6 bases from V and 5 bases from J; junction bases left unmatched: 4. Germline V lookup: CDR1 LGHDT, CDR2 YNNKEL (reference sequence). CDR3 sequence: CASRLGQNNSPLHF. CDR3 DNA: TGTGCCAGCAGGCTGGGACAGAATAATTCACCCCTCCACTTT.

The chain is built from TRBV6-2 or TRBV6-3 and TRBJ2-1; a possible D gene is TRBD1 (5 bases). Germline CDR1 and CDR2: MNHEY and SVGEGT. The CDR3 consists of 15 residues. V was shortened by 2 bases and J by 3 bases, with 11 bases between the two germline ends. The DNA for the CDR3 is TGTGCCAGCAGTTACGGGCAGGGCCTCTACAATGAGCAGTTCTTC. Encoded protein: CASSYGQGLYNEQFF.

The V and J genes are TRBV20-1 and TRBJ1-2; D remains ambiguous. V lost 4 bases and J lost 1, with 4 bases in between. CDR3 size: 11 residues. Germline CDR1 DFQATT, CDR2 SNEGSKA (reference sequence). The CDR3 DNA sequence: TGCAGTGCTAAACTTAACTATGGCTACACCTTC. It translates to CSAKLNYGYTF.

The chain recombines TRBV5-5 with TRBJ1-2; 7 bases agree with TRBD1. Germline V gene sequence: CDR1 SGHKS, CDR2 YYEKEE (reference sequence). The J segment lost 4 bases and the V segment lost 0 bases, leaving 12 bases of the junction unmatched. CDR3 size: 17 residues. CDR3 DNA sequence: TGTGCCAGCAGCTTGGGGCAACGACAGGGCTCCCTCTATGGCTACACCTTC. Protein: CASSLGQRQGSLYGYTF.

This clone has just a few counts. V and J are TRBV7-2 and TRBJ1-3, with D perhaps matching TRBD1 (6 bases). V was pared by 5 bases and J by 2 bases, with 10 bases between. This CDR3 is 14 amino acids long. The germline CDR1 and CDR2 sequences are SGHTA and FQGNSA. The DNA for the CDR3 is TGTGCCAGCAGCACCACAGGGCCTGGAAACACCATATATTTT. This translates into CASSTTGPGNTIYF.

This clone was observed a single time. CDR3 protein: CASSPGQQTLAQEQYF. The CDR3 DNA is TGCGCCAGCAGCCCCGGACAGCAAACGCTAGCCCAAGAGCAGTACTTC. The V call is TRBV5-1, the J call TRBJ2-7; tentatively, D is TRBD1 (6 bases). Between the trimmed V and J ends, which lost 4 bases and 7 bases, there was a span of 24 bases. The CDR3 has 16 residues. Germline CDR1 reads SGHRS; CDR2 reads YFSETQ.

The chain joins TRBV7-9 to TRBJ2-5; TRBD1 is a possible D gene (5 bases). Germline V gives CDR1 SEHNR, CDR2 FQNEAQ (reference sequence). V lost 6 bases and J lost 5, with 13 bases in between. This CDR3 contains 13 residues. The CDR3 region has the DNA TGTGCCAGCAGGTTACAGGTCTTGGAGACCCAGTACTTC. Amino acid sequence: CASRLQVLETQYF.

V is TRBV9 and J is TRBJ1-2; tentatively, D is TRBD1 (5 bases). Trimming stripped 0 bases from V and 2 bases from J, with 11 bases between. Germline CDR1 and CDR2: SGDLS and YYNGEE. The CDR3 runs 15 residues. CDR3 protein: CASSVGSGYNYGYTF. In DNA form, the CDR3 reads TGTGCCAGCAGCGTAGGTTCAGGGTACAACTATGGCTACACCTTC.

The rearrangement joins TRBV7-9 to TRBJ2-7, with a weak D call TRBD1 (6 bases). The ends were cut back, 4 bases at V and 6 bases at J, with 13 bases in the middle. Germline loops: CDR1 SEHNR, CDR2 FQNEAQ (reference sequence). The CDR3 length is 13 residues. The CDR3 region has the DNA TGTGCCAGCAGCTCAACAGGGATGGGCGAGCAGTACTTC. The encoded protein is CASSSTGMGEQYF. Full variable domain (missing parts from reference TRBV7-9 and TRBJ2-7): DTGVSQNPRHKITKRGQNVTFRCDPISEHNRLYWYRQTLGQGPEFLTYFQNEAQLEKSRLLSDRFSAERPKGSFSTLEIQRTEQGDSAMYLCASSSTGMGEQYFGPGTRLTVT.

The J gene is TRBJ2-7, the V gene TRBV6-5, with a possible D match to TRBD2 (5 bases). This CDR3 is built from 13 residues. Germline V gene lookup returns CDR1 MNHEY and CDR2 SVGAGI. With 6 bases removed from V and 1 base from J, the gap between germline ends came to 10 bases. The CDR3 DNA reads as TGTGCCAGCAGCCGACCGGGGTCCTACGAGCAGTACTTC. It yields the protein CASSRPGSYEQYF.

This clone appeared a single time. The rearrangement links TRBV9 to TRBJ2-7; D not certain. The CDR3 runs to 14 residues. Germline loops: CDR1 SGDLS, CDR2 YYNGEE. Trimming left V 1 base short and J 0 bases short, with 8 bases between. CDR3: CASSVSTSSYEQYF. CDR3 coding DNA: TGTGCCAGCAGCGTATCAACGAGCTCCTACGAGCAGTACTTC.

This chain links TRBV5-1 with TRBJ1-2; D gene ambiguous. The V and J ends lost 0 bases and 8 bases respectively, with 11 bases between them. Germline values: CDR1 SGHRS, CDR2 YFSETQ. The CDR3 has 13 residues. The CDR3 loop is CASSLDSRGGYTF. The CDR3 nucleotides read TGCGCCAGCAGCTTGGACAGCCGGGGAGGCTACACCTTC.

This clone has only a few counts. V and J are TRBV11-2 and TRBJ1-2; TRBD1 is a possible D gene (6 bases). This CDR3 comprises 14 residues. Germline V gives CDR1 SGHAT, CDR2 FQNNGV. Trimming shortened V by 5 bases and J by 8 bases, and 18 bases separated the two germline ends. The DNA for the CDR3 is TGTGCCAGCAGCCTCACAGGGATCGATGGCGGCTACACCTTC. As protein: CASSLTGIDGGYTF.

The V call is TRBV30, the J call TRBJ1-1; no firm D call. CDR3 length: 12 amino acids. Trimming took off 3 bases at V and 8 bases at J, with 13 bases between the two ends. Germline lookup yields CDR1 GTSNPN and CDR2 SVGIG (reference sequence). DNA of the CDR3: TGTGCCTGGAGAGCGGACCGCTGGGAAGCTTTCTTT. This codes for CAWRADRWEAFF.

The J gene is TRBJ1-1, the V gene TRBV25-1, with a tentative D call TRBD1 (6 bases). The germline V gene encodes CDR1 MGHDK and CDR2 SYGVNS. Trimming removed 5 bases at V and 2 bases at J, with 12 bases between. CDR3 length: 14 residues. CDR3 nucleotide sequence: TGTGCCAGCAGTTTGGACAGCCAAAACACTGAAGCTTTCTTT. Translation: CASSLDSQNTEAFF.

The CDR3 DNA follows: TGTGCCAGCAGCCGCGGGACCCTAGCGGGGGTGGGCACAGATACGCAGTATTTT. Its protein is CASSRGTLAGVGTDTQYF. The chain is built from TRBV7-2 and TRBJ2-3; TRBD2 aligns across 10 bases. The CDR3 sequence is 18 residues long. Per the germline V gene, CDR1 is SGHTA and CDR2 is FQGNSA. V gave up 5 bases and J gave up 1 base; unmatched junction bases: 12. Full variable domain (rest looked up from reference TRBV7-2 and TRBJ2-3): GAGVSQSPSNKVTEKGKDVELRCDPISGHTALYWYRQSLGQGLEFLIYFQGNSAPDKSGLPSDRFSAERTGGSVSTLTIQRTQQEDSAVYLCASSRGTLAGVGTDTQYFGPGTRLTVL.

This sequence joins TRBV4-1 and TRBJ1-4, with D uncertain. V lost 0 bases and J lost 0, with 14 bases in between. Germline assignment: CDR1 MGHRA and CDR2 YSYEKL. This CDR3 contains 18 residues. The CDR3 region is CASSQDRVELATNEKLFF. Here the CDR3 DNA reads TGCGCCAGCAGCCAAGATCGGGTAGAACTTGCAACTAATGAAAAACTGTTTTTT.

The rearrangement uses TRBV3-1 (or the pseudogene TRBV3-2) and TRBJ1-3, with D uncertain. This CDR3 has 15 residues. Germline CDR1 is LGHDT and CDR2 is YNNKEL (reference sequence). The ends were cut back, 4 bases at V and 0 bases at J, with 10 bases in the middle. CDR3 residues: CASSRVTSSGNTIYF. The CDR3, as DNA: TGTGCCAGCAGCCGCGTAACCTCCTCTGGAAACACCATATATTTT.

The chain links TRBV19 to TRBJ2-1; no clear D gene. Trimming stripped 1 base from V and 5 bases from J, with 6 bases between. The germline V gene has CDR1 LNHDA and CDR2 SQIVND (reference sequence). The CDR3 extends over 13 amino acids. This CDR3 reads CASSIVEDNEQFF. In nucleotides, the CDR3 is TGTGCCAGTAGTATAGTCGAGGACAATGAGCAGTTCTTC.

The CDR3, as DNA: TGTGCCAGCACCGCGAGCTCCTACGAGCAGTACTTC. Translating it yields CASTASSYEQYF. The chain uses TRBV7-9 and TRBJ2-7; no clear D. Germline V CDR1 and CDR2: SEHNR, FQNEAQ (reference sequence). The CDR3 has 12 residues. V shed 7 bases and J shed 0 bases, with 7 bases lying between them.